The sequence of this T cell receptor beta chain was determined in a study of blood T cell repertoires in COVID-19. Ages ranged from roughly 18 to 100 years, with residence in under 25 US areas. Cohort 3 recovered donors had two negative PCRs, clearance, or symptom resolution. The CDR3 spans 15 residues. Germline V CDR1 and CDR2: MNHNY, SVGAGI (reference sequence). V lost 2 bases, J lost 3 bases, and 14 bases lay in between. The table came from immunoSEQ multiplex PCR; TCRdb's copy has only in-frame clones and leaves some out. The sample includes fewer than 600,000 clones, approximately 88% of them seen just once.

The gene calls are TRBV6-6 and TRBJ2-7, with a weak D call TRBD1 (5 bases). This TCR came from a woman aged 40 to 50 who had recovered from COVID-19. The specimen sequenced was PBMCs or T cells enriched from blood (not recorded which). The CDR3 loop is CASSYPADSIYEQYF. DNA of the CDR3: TGTGCCAGCAGTTACCCAGCCGACAGTATCTACGAGCAGTACTTC.